This T cell receptor (beta chain) was sequenced during a study of blood T cell repertoires in COVID-19. Overall study context: The analysed material was cDNA or gDNA that came from T cells, B-cell-depleted T cells, or PBMCs.

This clone is a singleton in its sample. In the authors' workflow: Reference gene primer amplification gave estimated nucleated cell counts. Sequenced by immunoSEQ multiplex PCR; TCRdb stores in-frame clones only, minus some. V and J calls and clone size are given by that table; D and trimming were obtained from the DNA. This sample has roughly 250,000 clones, with roughly 87% found just once. The J segment lost 2 bases and the V segment lost 3 bases, leaving 1 base of the junction unmatched. The CDR3 totals 13 residues. The V gene's germline CDR1 is LGHNT and CDR2 FRNRAP. The clonotype originates from a man aged 55 to 69 who had recovered from COVID-19. The sample was peripheral blood. The chain carries TRBV12-5 and TRBJ2-7; 7 bases match TRBD2. CDR3 in DNA: TGTGCTAGTGGTTTAAGCGGGGCCTACGAGCAGTACTTC. It is translated as CASGLSGAYEQYF.